This T cell receptor (beta chain) is drawn from a study of blood T cell repertoires in COVID-19. In the original analysis: From reference gene primer amplification, estimates of nucleated cell counts were derived. Repertoires were generated with immunoSEQ multiplex PCR, while TCRdb's copy carries only in-frame clones and drops some. V and J calls and clone size are copied from that table; D and trimming were computed from the DNA. The sample yields some 40,000 clones, 80% seen once. The CDR3 covers 18 residues. J was trimmed by 3 bases and V by 0 bases; bases with no gene match: 7. Looked up from germline, CDR1 is LGHDT and CDR2 is YNNKEL (reference sequence).

Material: peripheral blood. This clonotype originated in a man of 80 years or more with active or convalescent COVID-19. The chain has TRBV3-1 (or the pseudogene TRBV3-2) and TRBJ2-3; 12 positions agree with TRBD1. In DNA, the CDR3 is TGTGCCAGCAGCCAAGATCTAGGGACAGGGGGCGAGACAGATACGCAGTATTTT. Protein product: CASSQDLGTGGETDTQYF.